Listed below are T cell receptor beta chains from one sample, sequenced in a study of blood T cells in healthy people across ages. TCRdb independently ran MiXCR on the 5' RACE reads; one entry per CDR3 protein. Among some 1.7 million distinct CDR3 sequences listed, under 30% were seen once. The sample consisted of blood. Receptors originate from a woman in her 30s in good health. The CDR3 runs from the conserved cysteine through the conserved F or W. D genes are given only for firm matches. Part of the rows lack a size; the others show once, few, many or a class for expanded clones.

V gene	J gene	D gene	clone size	CDR3 protein	CDR3 DNA
TRBV12-5	TRBJ2-1	.	few	CASGLPSTEQFF	TGTGCTAGTGGTTTGCCTAGCACCGAGCAGTTCTTC
TRBV5-6	TRBJ2-1	.	once	CASSSLWIADNEQFF	TGTGCCAGCAGCTCCCTTTGGATCGCGGACAATGAGCAGTTCTTC
TRBV9	TRBJ2-5	.	few	CASSVAEAQETQYF	TGTGCCAGCAGCGTAGCAGAGGCTCAAGAGACCCAGTACTTC
TRBV30	TRBJ1-4	.	few	CARSLNPTNEKLFF	TGTGCCCGGAGTCTCAACCCAACTAATGAAAAACTGTTTTTT
TRBV18	TRBJ2-5	.	few	CASSPRGRQLGETQYF	TGTGCCAGCTCGCCCCGGGGGAGGCAACTGGGAGAGACCCAGTACTTC
TRBV12-3/TRBV12-4	TRBJ2-3	.	.	CATSGPLSTDTQYF	TGTGCCACCAGTGGCCCCCTAAGCACAGATACGCAGTATTTT
TRBV12-3/TRBV12-4	TRBJ2-7	.	.	CASKETDGFYEQYF	TGTGCCAGCAAAGAGACTGACGGCTTCTACGAGCAGTACTTC
TRBV29-1	TRBJ1-1	.	.	CSVEWVTEAFF	TGCAGCGTTGAATGGGTAACTGAAGCTTTCTTT
TRBV7-2	TRBJ2-7	TRBD2	.	CASRFGRANEQYF	TGTGCCAGCAGGTTCGGGAGGGCCAATGAGCAGTACTTC
TRBV29-1	TRBJ2-3	TRBD2	few	CSARGSTRTSGSRGTDTQYF	TGCAGCGCTAGGGGGTCTACAAGGACTAGCGGGAGTCGAGGGACAGATACGCAGTATTTT
TRBV4-3	TRBJ2-1	.	.	CASSQARGGGWVDEQFF	TGCGCCAGCAGCCAAGCCCGAGGGGGTGGCTGGGTGGATGAGCAGTTCTTC
TRBV4-1	TRBJ2-3	.	many	CASRDRSLTDTQYF	TGCGCCAGCAGAGACAGGAGCCTCACAGATACGCAGTATTTT
TRBV25-1	TRBJ2-7	.	many	CASSSVLQYF	TGTGCCAGCAGTTCCGTTCTGCAGTACTTC
TRBV28	TRBJ1-2	.	many	CASRSPTGGGFGGYTF	TGTGCCAGCAGATCCCCTACAGGAGGGGGTTTCGGTGGCTACACCTTC
TRBV14	TRBJ1-1	.	.	CASSQTLAPEAFF	TGTGCCAGCAGCCAAACCCTGGCCCCGGAAGCTTTCTTT
TRBV29-1	TRBJ1-2	TRBD1	.	CSVEGPPRQGILIGSGYTF	TGCAGCGTTGAAGGGCCTCCACGACAGGGAATCTTAATCGGGAGTGGCTACACCTTC
TRBV7-2	TRBJ2-7	.	few	CASSLQGTRIVYNEQYF	TGTGCCAGCAGCCTGCAGGGGACCCGGATCGTCTACAATGAGCAGTACTTC
TRBV28	TRBJ2-5	TRBD2	few	CASSLMRGEQETQYF	TGTGCCAGCAGTTTAATGCGGGGGGAACAAGAGACCCAGTACTTC
TRBV30	TRBJ2-1	.	.	CAWQPYNEQFF	TGTGCCTGGCAACCCTACAATGAGCAGTTCTTC
TRBV12-3/TRBV12-4	TRBJ2-3	TRBD1	.	CASSLGGGVSDTQYF	TGTGCCAGCAGTTTAGGAGGGGGCGTGTCAGATACGCAGTATTTT
TRBV11-2	TRBJ2-7	TRBD2	.	CASSLVPPGLAGEPPYEQYF	TGTGCCAGCAGCTTAGTCCCCCCGGGACTAGCGGGAGAACCCCCCTACGAGCAGTACTTC
TRBV12-3/TRBV12-4	TRBJ2-3	.	.	CASSLGGDMQYF	TGTGCCAGCAGTTTAGGGGGGGATATGCAGTATTTT
TRBV5-4	TRBJ2-7	.	.	CASSSQLGTHEQYF	TGTGCCAGCAGCTCGCAACTTGGCACCCACGAGCAGTACTTC
TRBV18	TRBJ1-1	.	.	CASSPQEVGITEAFF	TGTGCCAGCTCACCACAGGAGGTGGGCATCACTGAAGCTTTCTTT
TRBV5-5	TRBJ2-3	TRBD2	.	CASSLASGGAGPTDTQYF	TGTGCCAGCAGCTTGGCTAGCGGGGGGGCCGGACCCACAGATACGCAGTATTTT
TRBV7-9	TRBJ2-1	TRBD2	many	CASSRSGSGYNEQFF	TGTGCCAGCAGCCGTAGCGGGAGCGGTTACAATGAGCAGTTCTTC
TRBV27	TRBJ2-7	.	few	CASSIRFTYEQYF	TGTGCCAGCAGTATCAGGTTTACCTACGAGCAGTACTTC
TRBV7-9	TRBJ1-3	.	few	CASSLGDAGNTIYF	TGTGCCAGCAGTCTAGGGGACGCCGGAAACACCATATATTTT
TRBV29-1	TRBJ1-4	.	.	CSVVSQFNEKLFF	TGCAGCGTTGTGTCACAGTTTAATGAAAAACTGTTTTTT
TRBV24-1	TRBJ2-5	TRBD2	few	CATSSLAGEGETQYF	TGTGCCACCAGTTCACTAGCGGGGGAAGGGGAGACCCAGTACTTC
TRBV5-6	TRBJ2-3	.	few	CASSSEKDSYTDTQYF	TGTGCCAGCAGCTCAGAAAAGGACAGTTACACAGATACGCAGTATTTT
TRBV5-1	TRBJ1-1	.	many	CASSLDQNTEAFF	TGCGCCAGCAGCTTGGATCAGAACACTGAAGCTTTCTTT
TRBV15	TRBJ1-1	.	.	CATSRVGSGTFF	.
TRBV25-1	TRBJ2-1	.	.	CASSDLDRYNEQFF	TGTGCCAGCAGTGACCTAGACAGGTACAATGAGCAGTTCTTC
TRBV9	TRBJ2-1	TRBD2	.	CASSVESGGFEQFF	TGTGCCAGCAGCGTAGAGAGCGGGGGCTTCGAGCAGTTCTTC
TRBV7-2	TRBJ2-7	TRBD2	.	CASSFERGYSYEQYF	TGTGCCAGCAGCTTCGAGCGGGGCTACTCCTACGAGCAGTACTTC
TRBV12-3/TRBV12-4	TRBJ2-7	.	.	CASSLWGRTYEQYF	TGTGCCAGCAGTTTGTGGGGAAGAACCTACGAGCAGTACTTC
TRBV9	TRBJ2-5	.	many	CASSVAQGGETQYF	TGTGCCAGCAGCGTAGCCCAGGGAGGCGAGACCCAGTACTTC
TRBV29-1	TRBJ2-5	TRBD1	.	CGVKTTGRETQYF	TGCGGCGTTAAAACGACAGGGCGGGAGACCCAGTACTTC
TRBV7-6	TRBJ2-1	TRBD2	few	CASSSYQTSGRLGEQFF	TGTGCCAGCAGCTCTTACCAAACTAGCGGGAGATTGGGTGAGCAGTTCTTC
TRBV6-6	TRBJ2-7	.	.	CASTQPWSYEQYF	TGTGCCAGCACCCAACCCTGGTCATACGAGCAGTACTTC
TRBV24-1	TRBJ1-1	TRBD1	.	CATSGGQGATEAFF	TGTGCCACCAGTGGGGGACAGGGCGCAACTGAAGCTTTCTTT
TRBV12-3/TRBV12-4	TRBJ1-2	.	few	CASSFTTYGYTF	TGTGCCAGCAGTTTTACCACATATGGCTACACCTTC
TRBV5-1	TRBJ2-7	.	.	CASRRQESSSYEQYF	TGCGCCAGCAGGAGGCAGGAGTCTTCCTCCTACGAGCAGTACTTC
TRBV5-1	TRBJ2-2	.	.	CASSLEGSPAGELFF	TGCGCCAGCAGCTTGGAGGGCAGCCCTGCCGGGGAGCTGTTTTTT
TRBV2	TRBJ2-1	TRBD1	few	CASSTLGQSSYNEQFF	TGTGCCAGCAGCACCCTGGGACAGAGCTCCTACAATGAGCAGTTCTTC
TRBV12-3/TRBV12-4	TRBJ1-1	.	many	CASSDRNEAFF	TGTGCCAGCAGTGACCGGAACGAAGCTTTCTTT
TRBV7-2	TRBJ2-5	.	few	CASSSRPEGRQTQYF	TGTGCCAGCAGCTCCAGGCCTGAGGGGCGACAGACCCAGTACTTC
TRBV30	TRBJ2-1	.	.	CAWSATGSNEQFF	TGTGCCTGGAGTGCCACAGGGAGCAATGAGCAGTTCTTC
TRBV6-2/TRBV6-3	TRBJ2-3	.	many	CASSLASARGTQYF	TGTGCCAGCAGTTTAGCCTCCGCTAGGGGTACGCAGTATTTT
TRBV7-2	TRBJ2-7	TRBD2	few	CASSLMTSGNSYEQYF	TGTGCCAGCAGCTTGATGACTAGCGGAAACTCCTACGAGCAGTACTTC
TRBV6-6	TRBJ1-6	.	few	CASSHLRPNSPLHF	TGTGCCAGCAGTCACTTACGCCCTAATTCACCCCTCCACTTT
TRBV7-2	TRBJ2-1	TRBD2	few	CACLRLAGGPNEQFF	TGTGCCTGCCTCCGACTAGCGGGAGGGCCGAATGAGCAGTTCTTC
TRBV4-1	TRBJ1-5	.	.	CASIQDGGYQPQHF	TGCGCCAGCATCCAGGACGGGGGGTATCAGCCCCAGCATTTT
TRBV4-2	TRBJ2-3	.	.	CASRPPRGAGTDTQYF	TGTGCCAGCAGACCTCCCCGGGGGGCCGGTACAGATACGCAGTATTTT
TRBV19	TRBJ2-1	.	.	CASSMMGLTYNEQFF	TGTGCCAGTAGTATGATGGGGCTTACCTACAATGAGCAGTTCTTC
TRBV12-3/TRBV12-4	TRBJ2-1	TRBD1	.	CASSRGQGGGETQFF	TGTGCCAGCAGCCGGGGACAGGGCGGAGGAGAGACCCAGTTCTTC